This T cell receptor beta chain was observed in a study of blood T cell repertoires in COVID-19. The protocol was immunoSEQ multiplex PCR, while the TCRdb copy is restricted to in-frame clones and leaves out a portion. The profile covers about 60,000 clones, with almost 85% appearing a single time and 18% taken by the ten largest. V was cut by 5 bases and J by 2 bases, with 9 bases left in between. CDR1 LNHDA and CDR2 SQIVND come from the germline V gene (reference sequence). This CDR3 has 14 residues. This clonotype was obtained from a human donor in a cohort sampled during active COVID-19. The sequencing sample was made of peripheral blood. This sequence joins TRBV19 and TRBJ2-2, with D uncertain. Here the CDR3 reads CASSAQANTGELFF. For the CDR3, the DNA is TGTGCCAGTAGTGCCCAAGCCAACACCGGGGAGCTGTTTTTT.